A selection of T cell receptor beta chains follows, all from one sample in a study of T cell changes during pregnancy in multiple sclerosis. Only in-frame clones appear in the TCRdb table, and some are missing; sequencing was by immunoSEQ multiplex PCR. This table holds about 61,000 clones, approximately 90% found once. The sample in question was peripheral blood, obtained in the first trimester of pregnancy. The receptor set was obtained from a female donor in good health, enrolled as a control in a pregnancy study. Both conserved end residues are part of each CDR3.

j_call v_call cdr3_aa
TRBJ2-2 TRBV15 CATSRRTDTGELFF
TRBJ2-2 TRBV7-3 CASTLGQGRTGELFF
TRBJ2-7 TRBV5-1 CASSFSTGDSEQYF
TRBJ1-4 TRBV9 CASSVASGRGVEKLFF
TRBJ2-3 TRBV4-1 CASSQGTSGGTADTQYF
TRBJ1-4 TRBV27 CASSLGQRINEKLFF
TRBJ1-2 TRBV5-1 CASSLGDTNYGYTF
TRBJ2-3 TRBV6-5 CASRRGMTDTQYF
TRBJ2-2 TRBV5-1 CASSLSGANTGELFF
TRBJ1-2 TRBV6-1 CASSERGPLEGTNYGYTF
TRBJ2-7 TRBV14 CASRRGGGSYEQYF
TRBJ2-7 TRBV5-6 CASSLGRATYEQYF
TRBJ1-3 TRBV5-6 CASSLPGVISGNTIYF
TRBJ2-1 TRBV9 CASSVGGSNNEQFF
TRBJ2-1 TRBV7-2 CASSLVILGTSGGDEQFF
TRBJ1-1 TRBV6-5 CASKQTGLNTEAFF
TRBJ2-3 TRBV6-1 CASSEIGLAFPDTQYF
TRBJ1-2 TRBV5-1 CASSSHGSTGSHGYTF
TRBJ2-3 TRBV2 CASLGQSTDTQYF
TRBJ1-3 TRBV7-6 CASSLQGNSGNTIYF
TRBJ1-2 TRBV4-1 CASSLLTGSEARGYTF
TRBJ2-1 TRBV6-6 CASSYPEGGNEQFF
TRBJ2-6 TRBV11-3 CASSLRRGTGANVLTF
TRBJ2-7 TRBV27 CASSPPRQGTYEQYF
TRBJ2-1 TRBV30 CAWSVSRGGEFF
TRBJ1-1 TRBV15 CATSIKQGTEAFF
TRBJ1-2 TRBV7-9 CASTLLVGTPSKGYTF
TRBJ2-2 TRBV4-3 CASSQDLQSGELFF
TRBJ1-2 TRBV27 CASSSAPHRDGYTF
TRBJ1-6 TRBV6-5 CASSRQGNSPLHF
TRBJ2-6 TRBV6-1 CASSGTGGSGANVLTF
TRBJ2-1 TRBV7-8 CASSWGQGMSNEQFF
TRBJ1-5 TRBV6-6 CATDPRRPGGNQPQHF
TRBJ1-2 TRBV7-9 CASSEGLMGYTF
TRBJ1-1 TRBV30 CAWSHDRVNPEAFF
TRBJ1-1 TRBV5-4 CASSPSTGQLGTEAFF
TRBJ1-1 TRBV2 CASSVDFGQGNTEAFF